This record concerns one T cell receptor (beta chain) sequence. Its antigen remains unidentified. This record belongs to a study of beta chain features in type 1 diabetes. Sequenced material consisted of expressed TCRB transcripts (all of the isolated RNA was reverse transcribed). The average read count of naive, central memory and regulatory T cell samples was some 3.5 million. Profiled with immunoSEQ multiplex PCR; TCRdb holds only in-frame clones, not every one. The sample consists of 150,000 to 190,000 clones, roughly 8% of them appearing once. Findings and caveats of the study: Highly expressing activated T cells could be over-counted with a cDNA template.

Each of the sorted populations had a purity greater than 95%. J gave up 3 bases and V 0 bases, and 8 bases lay outside the gene matches. Germline CDR1 MNHNY, CDR2 SVGAGI (reference sequence). The CDR3 length is 16 residues. J is TRBJ2-7 and V is TRBV6-6; 7 bases match TRBD2. Sequences were obtained from central memory CD4+ T cells from blood. This clonotype was sampled from a man in his late teens or twenties in good health. CDR3 residues: CASSYSASGGGYEQYF. As DNA, the CDR3 is TGTGCCAGCAGTTACTCGGCGTCGGGCGGGGGCTACGAGCAGTACTTC.